This passage covers 13 T cell receptor beta chains from one sample sequenced in a study of blood T cell repertoires in COVID-19. Assay used: immunoSEQ multiplex PCR; TCRdb lists only in-frame clones, some missing. The repertoire has 19,000 or so clones, approximately 90% of them found once; the top ten carry about 19%. The sequencing input was peripheral blood. Receptors originate from a man aged 70 or older with active COVID-19.

Worth noting for this clone: Different DNA sequences within this sample yield the same CDR3. The rearrangement links TRBV7-9 to TRBJ1-1, with D maybe TRBD1 (5 bases). The CDR3 is 14 residues long. The V end lost 5 bases, the J end lost 1 base, and 11 bases lay between the germline ends. The germline V gene has CDR1 SEHNR and CDR2 FQNEAQ (reference sequence). CDR3 DNA: TGTGCCAGCAGCCTCCGGAGGGGGAACACTGAAGCTTTCTTT. Translation gives CASSLRRGNTEAFF. Drawing the rest from reference TRBV7-9 and TRBJ1-1, the complete variable domain is DTGVSQNPRHKITKRGQNVTFRCDPISEHNRLYWYRQTLGQGPEFLTYFQNEAQLEKSRLLSDRFSAERPKGSFSTLEIQRTEQGDSAMYLCASSLRRGNTEAFFGQGTRLTVV.

The rearrangement joins TRBV7-8 to TRBJ2-2; D remains unclear. V was cut by 5 bases and J by 6 bases, with 7 bases left in between. This CDR3 has 12 amino acids. From germline, CDR1 is SGHVS and CDR2 FQNEAQ. This chain's CDR3 is CASSPNPGELFF. The CDR3 DNA reads TGTGCCAGCAGCCCTAACCCCGGGGAGCTGTTTTTT.

V gene TRBV6-6 combines with J gene TRBJ2-1, with D perhaps TRBD2 (6 bases). This CDR3 spans 14 amino acids. V dropped 4 bases and J dropped 6 bases, with 13 bases sitting between them. Germline CDR1 and CDR2: MNHNY and SVGAGI (reference sequence). The DNA of the CDR3 is TGTGCCAGCAGTTCCCAATCGGGACTCAATGAGCAGTTCTTC. This sequence encodes CASSSQSGLNEQFF.

This chain links TRBV7-9 with TRBJ1-2; TRBD1 aligns across 7 bases. This CDR3 contains 14 residues. Trimming removed 5 bases from V and 5 bases from J; junction bases left unmatched: 8. CDR1 and CDR2 from the germline V gene are SEHNR and FQNEAQ (reference sequence). The CDR3 loop is CASSRGQAEYGYTF. CDR3 DNA sequence: TGTGCCAGCAGCCGAGGACAGGCCGAGTATGGCTACACCTTC. Combining the CDR3 with reference TRBV7-9 and TRBJ1-2 gives the whole variable domain DTGVSQNPRHKITKRGQNVTFRCDPISEHNRLYWYRQTLGQGPEFLTYFQNEAQLEKSRLLSDRFSAERPKGSFSTLEIQRTEQGDSAMYLCASSRGQAEYGYTFGSGTRLTVV.

The chain uses TRBV11-2 and TRBJ1-6; no clear D. The germline V gene has CDR1 SGHAT and CDR2 FQNNGV. This CDR3 has 13 residues. V was pared by 5 bases and J by 10 bases, with 12 bases between. This chain's CDR3 is CASSPTSLSPLHF. The CDR3 nucleotides are TGTGCCAGCAGCCCCACCTCCCTATCACCCCTCCACTTT.

The chain carries TRBV2 and TRBJ2-7; 11 bases match TRBD2. Germline V gives CDR1 SNHLY, CDR2 FYNNEI. With 5 bases clipped from V and 4 bases from J, the junction kept 4 bases outside the gene matches. CDR3 length: 14 residues. DNA of the CDR3: TGTGCCAGCAGTCCGACTAGCGGGGTATACGAGCAGTACTTC. Residues: CASSPTSGVYEQYF.

This CDR3 reads CASSLGTGRNSPLHF. CDR3 sequence (DNA): TGCGCCAGCAGCTTAGGGACAGGCCGCAATTCACCCCTCCACTTT. The chain carries TRBV5-1 and TRBJ1-6; 8 nucleotides agree with TRBD1. CDR1 SGHRS and CDR2 YFSETQ come from the germline V gene. The CDR3 runs 15 residues. The junction had 5 bases not matched to a gene; V was cut back by 2 bases and J by 7 bases.

The chain employs TRBV6-4 and TRBJ2-3; D is undetermined. Germline CDR1 and CDR2: MRHNA and SNTAGT. Trimming cost V 1 base and J 6 bases, with 5 bases left between them. This CDR3 has 12 residues. The CDR3 loop reads CASSDLGDTQYF. As DNA, the CDR3 is TGTGCCAGCAGTGACTTGGGCGATACGCAGTATTTT.

The chain uses TRBV3-1 (or the pseudogene TRBV3-2) and TRBJ1-2, with D uncertain. CDR1 LGHDT and CDR2 YNNKEL come from the germline V gene (reference sequence). V gave up 1 base and J gave up 7 bases, with 7 bases separating them. The CDR3 has 12 residues. The CDR3 region is CASSQAEGGYTF. DNA for the CDR3: TGTGCCAGCAGCCAAGCCGAGGGTGGCTACACCTTC.

This chain's CDR3 is CASSPGQGLAYGYTF. CDR3 in DNA: TGTGCCAGCTCACCTGGACAGGGGCTCGCCTATGGCTACACCTTC. The chain recombines TRBV18 with TRBJ1-2; 9 nucleotides line up with TRBD1. Germline loops: CDR1 KGHSH, CDR2 LQKENI. V was clipped by 3 bases and J by 4 bases; unmatched bases: 6. This CDR3 spans 15 amino acids.

This chain joins TRBV30 and TRBJ1-6; D perhaps matches TRBD1 (6 bases). Germline CDR1 is GTSNPN and CDR2 is SVGIG (reference sequence). V was pared by 0 bases and J by 7 bases, with 16 bases between. This CDR3 is 16 amino acids long. In nucleotides, the CDR3 is TGTGCCTGGAGTGTACTATCGGACAGTCCGAATTCACCCCTCCACTTT. It encodes CAWSVLSDSPNSPLHF.

This chain joins TRBV7-6 and TRBJ2-1; 12 bases are shared with TRBD2. The trim removed 5 bases at V and 5 bases at J, leaving 7 bases unmatched. Germline V gene sequence: CDR1 SGHVS, CDR2 FNYEAQ. The CDR3 runs to 16 residues. This chain's CDR3 is CASSAGLAGTHNEQFF. The DNA of the CDR3 is TGTGCCAGCAGCGCCGGACTAGCGGGGACTCACAATGAGCAGTTCTTC. Drawing the rest from reference TRBV7-6 and TRBJ2-1, the complete variable domain is GAGVSQSPRYKVTKRGQDVALRCDPISGHVSLYWYRQALGQGPEFLTYFNYEAQQDKSGLPNDRFSAERPEGSISTLTIQRTEQRDSAMYRCASSAGLAGTHNEQFFGPGTRLTVL.

The rearrangement uses TRBV11-2 and TRBJ1-6; 7 bases agree with TRBD1. The CDR3 has 18 residues. With 4 bases clipped from V and 0 bases from J, the junction kept 9 bases outside the gene matches. CDR1 is SGHAT and CDR2 is FQNNGV in the germline V gene. Here the CDR3 reads CASSSLNRGSSYNSPLHF. Here the CDR3 DNA reads TGTGCCAGCAGCTCCCTAAACAGGGGTAGCTCCTATAATTCACCCCTCCACTTT.